This T cell receptor (beta chain) was recorded in a study of control samples from healthy donors and cancer patients (dated by TCRdb to 2019 to 2021). This clone was observed once. What this receptor recognizes is not known. The input lacks base qualities; no much larger clone sits a single base away. Receptor libraries were prepared by the immunoSEQ multiplex PCR assay. The table was pulled from immuneACCESS by TCRdb, which kept in-frame rearrangements only. Such tables lose some clones; where checked, under half of the loss comes from unresolved V genes, and the rest has no known cause. The table for this sample lists approximately 150,000 clones; 85% to 95% of them were counted only once. Jointly, the top ten make up about an eighth of the sample. V is shortened by 4 bases, J by 1 base, and the region joining them spans 11 bases. CDR1 and CDR2 are drawn from the germline V gene: SGHRS, YFSETQ. The CDR3 runs 14 amino acids, cysteine and phenylalanine included. Only CDR3 DNA remains: 42 bases, in frame from the first base.

The sequencing sample was made of blood. The V and J segments used are TRBV5-1 and TRBJ1-2; TRBD1 is perhaps the D gene, given 5 matching bases. This sequence was found in a man aged 35 to 55 in good health. The DNA is TGCGCCAGCAGCCCACGGACAAATAACTATGGCTACACCTTC. The resulting protein is CASSPRTNNYGYTF.